This TCR beta chain was observed in a study of shared clonotypes between healthy human individuals. Profiling relied on immunoSEQ multiplex PCR, and the TCRdb table lists in-frame clones only, not all of them. The table has nearly 1,000,000 clones, 60% to 85% seen once. Germline CDR1 and CDR2: SGHTA and FQGNSA. The CDR3 loop spans 14 amino acids. V lost 5 bases to trimming and J lost 4 bases; unmatched junction nucleotides: 6. The J gene is TRBJ2-7, the V gene TRBV7-2; TRBD1 agrees at 9 bases. Sequencing input: memory CD4+ T cells sorted from blood. Subset defined: CD45RA-negative fraction. The sequence was obtained from a man aged 18-30 years in good health. The CDR3 DNA is TGTGCCAGCAGCATAGACAGGGGGACGTACGAGCAGTACTTC. Its translation: CASSIDRGTYEQYF. The variable domain in full, with the rest retrieved from reference TRBV7-2 and TRBJ2-7, is GAGVSQSPSNKVTEKGKDVELRCDPISGHTALYWYRQSLGQGLEFLIYFQGNSAPDKSGLPSDRFSAERTGGSVSTLTIQRTQQEDSAVYLCASSIDRGTYEQYFGPGTRLTVT.